This TCR beta chain was profiled in a study of cytomegalovirus exposure and HLA in healthy donors. Study-wide context: Early release data held 75 million to 100 million unique TCRs from HLA-typed donors.

PCR used 60 Vbeta primers and 13 Jbeta primers. The method was immunoSEQ multiplex PCR; TCRdb's version includes in-frame clones alone and lacks a portion of them. The repertoire includes about 130,000 clones, 83% of them detected once, and approximately 3.5% sits in the top ten. Germline values: CDR1 SGHDT, CDR2 YYEEEE. Germline trimming cut 0 bases from V and 1 base from J; bases unmatched to any gene: 3. The CDR3 sequence is 16 residues long. Regarding the study as a whole: Serostatus for CMV was the only available immune exposure information. Later analysis showed most CMV-associated TCR beta chains appearing HLA-restricted.

About this clone itself: Its cognate antigen is unknown.

The clonotype originates from a woman aged 40 to 50 in good health and CMV-seropositive. J is TRBJ2-1 and V is TRBV5-6; 8 nucleotides line up with TRBD1. The source material was PBMCs. CDR3 bases: TGTGCCAGCAGCTTGGTTTACAGGGGGTCCTACAATGAGCAGTTCTTC. Its protein product is CASSLVYRGSYNEQFF.